What follows describes a single T cell receptor beta chain. Antigen unknown. This specimen belongs to a study of monozygotic twins with inflammatory bowel disease. Study outcomes and limitations: Varying immunosuppressive regimens may have increased patient repertoire variability.

Each UMI, carrying a 6-nucleotide sample barcode, came from template switching. Each of TCRalpha and TCRbeta cDNA went through two nested PCRs, lasting around 16 and 10 cycles. TCRdb reworked the 5' RACE reads into one entry per CDR3 protein, no DNA. This repertoire comprises hundreds of thousands of distinct CDR3 sequences; its ten largest clones make up 2.4%. Sequenced: blood. This sequence was found in a human donor with ulcerative colitis or Crohn's disease, or a healthy co-twin of an affected twin (not recorded which).

CDR3: CASSLESGRDYEQYF. The V call is TRBV5-1, the J call TRBJ2-7; the TCRdb D gene call, TRBD1, has no DNA to confirm it. The germline CDR1 and CDR2 sequences are SGHRS and YFSETQ. CDR3 length: 15 residues.